This record concerns one TCR beta chain sequence. As yet, its antigen is unknown. The sample is drawn from a study of OX40 agonist ivuxolimab in advanced cancers. On the study more broadly: The treatment was a fully human IgG2 OX40 agonist, ivuxolimab. Prior anti-PD-1, anti-PD-L1 or anti-CTLA-4 therapy did not bar entry, and around 39% had some. Three dose-escalation patients had partial responses: one with hepatocellular carcinoma and two with cutaneous melanoma.

Study outcomes and limitations: The 0.1-3.0 mg/kg partial responders had among the lowest clonal expansion.

Produced via immunoSEQ multiplex PCR; TCRdb's table is partial and in-frame only. This sample has about 76,000 clones, with 65% to 90% found just once. There are 15 residues in the CDR3. With 1 base removed from V and 4 bases from J, the gap between germline ends came to 11 bases. Germline V CDR1 and CDR2: SGHNT, YYREEE (reference sequence). The sequence was obtained from an adult with an advanced solid tumor such as melanoma, head and neck, liver or kidney cancer. V usage is TRBV5-4 and J usage is TRBJ1-4; a possible D gene is TRBD1 (5 bases). The sample in question was CD4+ or CD8+ T cells sorted from blood, obtained in a trial of the OX40 agonist ivuxolimab. In DNA form, the CDR3 reads TGTGCCAGCAGCTTGCAAGGGGCTCGTAATGAAAAACTGTTTTTT. This encodes CASSLQGARNEKLFF.